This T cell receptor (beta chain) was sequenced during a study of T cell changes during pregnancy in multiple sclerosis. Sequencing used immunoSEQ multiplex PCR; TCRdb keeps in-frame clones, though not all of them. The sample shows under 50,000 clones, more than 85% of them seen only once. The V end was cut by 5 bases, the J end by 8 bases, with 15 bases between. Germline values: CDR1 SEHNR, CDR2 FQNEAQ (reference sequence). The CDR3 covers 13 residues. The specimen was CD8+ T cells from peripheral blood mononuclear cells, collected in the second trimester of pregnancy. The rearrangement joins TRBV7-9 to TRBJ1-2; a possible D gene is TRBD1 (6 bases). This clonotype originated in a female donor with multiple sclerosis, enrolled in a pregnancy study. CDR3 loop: CASSGQTSPGYTF. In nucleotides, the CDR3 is TGTGCCAGCAGCGGACAGACCAGCCCCGGCTACACCTTC.